This TCR beta chain was captured in a study of T cell changes during pregnancy in multiple sclerosis (dated by TCRdb to between 2018 and 2020). Describing the broader study: The study looked at changes in the T cell repertoire across pregnancy in women with multiple sclerosis.

This clone has just one count. Its antigen has not been determined. Nothing much larger sits one base from this clone, and base qualities are not available. Relative to germline, V is 4 bases shorter and J is 0 bases shorter, with 13 bases between their ends. CDR1 is given as MDHEN and CDR2 as SYDVKM, both from the germline V gene. Inclusive of the bounding cysteine and phenylalanine, the CDR3 is 16 residues long. Only the CDR3 part of the read is kept: 48 bases, read in frame from the first base. Receptor libraries were prepared by the immunoSEQ multiplex PCR assay. TCRdb holds this immuneACCESS table with in-frame rearrangements only. Some clones are missing; in checked studies, unresolved V genes explain under half, and the rest has no known cause. This sample lists over 55,000 clones; approximately 93% were detected once. The ten biggest clones cover about 1.7% of the sample.

The chain is assembled from TRBV28 and TRBJ2-1; TRBD2 is perhaps the D gene, given 6 matching bases. Sequencing used peripheral blood, obtained after pregnancy. The receptor's source is a female donor with multiple sclerosis, enrolled in a pregnancy study. CDR3 sequence: CASSSDGGSSYNEQFF. The DNA sequence is TGTGCCAGCAGTTCCGATGGGGGGAGCTCCTACAATGAGCAGTTCTTC.